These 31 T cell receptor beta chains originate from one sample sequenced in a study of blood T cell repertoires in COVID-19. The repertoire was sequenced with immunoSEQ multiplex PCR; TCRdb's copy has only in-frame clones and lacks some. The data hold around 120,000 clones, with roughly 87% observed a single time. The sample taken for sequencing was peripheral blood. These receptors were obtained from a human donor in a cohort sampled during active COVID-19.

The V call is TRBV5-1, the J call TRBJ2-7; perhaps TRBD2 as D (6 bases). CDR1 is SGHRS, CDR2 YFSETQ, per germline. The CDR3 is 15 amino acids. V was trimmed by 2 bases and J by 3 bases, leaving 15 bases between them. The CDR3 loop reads CASSLLGLVNYEQYF. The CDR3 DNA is TGCGCCAGCAGCTTACTGGGACTGGTAAACTACGAGCAGTACTTC.

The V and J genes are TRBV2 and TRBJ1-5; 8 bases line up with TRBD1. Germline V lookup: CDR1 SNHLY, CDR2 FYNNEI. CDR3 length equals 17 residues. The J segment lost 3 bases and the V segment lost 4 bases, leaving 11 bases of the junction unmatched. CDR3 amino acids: CASSGGKDRAVNQPQHF. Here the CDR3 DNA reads TGTGCCAGCAGTGGTGGAAAGGACAGGGCAGTCAATCAGCCCCAGCATTTT.

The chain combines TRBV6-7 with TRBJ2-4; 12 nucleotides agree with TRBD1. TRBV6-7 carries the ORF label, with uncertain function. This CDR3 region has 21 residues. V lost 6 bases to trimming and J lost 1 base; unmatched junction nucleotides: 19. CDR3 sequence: CASSTLLRDRGRYGAKNIQYF. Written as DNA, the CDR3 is TGTGCCAGCAGCACTCTTCTCCGGGACAGGGGGCGTTATGGGGCCAAAAACATTCAGTACTTC.

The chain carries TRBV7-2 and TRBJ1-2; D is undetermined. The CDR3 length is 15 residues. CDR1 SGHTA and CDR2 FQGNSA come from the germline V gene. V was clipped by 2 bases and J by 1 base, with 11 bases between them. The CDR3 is CASSLSGSNNYGYTF. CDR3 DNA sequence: TGTGCCAGCAGCTTATCAGGTTCCAATAACTATGGCTACACCTTC.

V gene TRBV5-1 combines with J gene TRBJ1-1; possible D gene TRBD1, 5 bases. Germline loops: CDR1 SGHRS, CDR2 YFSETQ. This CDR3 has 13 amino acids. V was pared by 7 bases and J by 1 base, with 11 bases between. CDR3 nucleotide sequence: TGCGCCAGCCGAGACGGGGGGAACACTGAAGCTTTCTTT. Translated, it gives CASRDGGNTEAFF.

CDR3 protein: CASSFGGSGRAAVRSYEQYF. DNA of the CDR3: TGTGCCAGCAGCTTTGGGGGTAGCGGGAGGGCCGCGGTTAGGTCCTACGAGCAGTACTTC. The chain is built from TRBV5-5 and TRBJ2-7; 11 bases are shared with TRBD2. CDR1 is SGHKS, CDR2 YYEKEE, per germline (reference sequence). CDR3 size: 20 residues. The trim removed 2 bases at V and 1 base at J, leaving 17 bases unmatched.

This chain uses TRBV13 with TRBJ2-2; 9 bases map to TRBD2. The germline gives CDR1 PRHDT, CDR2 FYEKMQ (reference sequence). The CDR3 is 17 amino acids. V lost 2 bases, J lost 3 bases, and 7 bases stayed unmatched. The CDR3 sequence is CASSLNGGTSYTGELFF. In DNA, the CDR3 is TGTGCCAGCAGCTTAAACGGAGGGACTAGCTACACCGGGGAGCTGTTTTTT.

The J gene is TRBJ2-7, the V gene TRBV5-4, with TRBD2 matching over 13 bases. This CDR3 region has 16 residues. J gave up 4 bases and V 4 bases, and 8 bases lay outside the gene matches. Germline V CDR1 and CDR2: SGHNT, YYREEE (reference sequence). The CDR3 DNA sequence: TGTGCCAGCAGCCCCGACGGGACTAGCGGGGTTTACGAGCAGTACTTC. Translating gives CASSPDGTSGVYEQYF.

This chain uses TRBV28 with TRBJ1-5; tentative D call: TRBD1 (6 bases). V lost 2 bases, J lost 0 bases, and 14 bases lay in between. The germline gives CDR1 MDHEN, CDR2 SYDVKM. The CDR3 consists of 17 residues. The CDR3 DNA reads TGTGCCAGCAGTTTAATTAGACAGGAGTATAGCAATCAGCCCCAGCATTTT. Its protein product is CASSLIRQEYSNQPQHF.

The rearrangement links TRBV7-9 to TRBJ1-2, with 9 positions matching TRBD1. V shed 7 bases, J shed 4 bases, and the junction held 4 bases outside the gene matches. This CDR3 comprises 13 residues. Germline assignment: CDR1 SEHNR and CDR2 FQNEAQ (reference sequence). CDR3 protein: CASTMGQGYGYTF. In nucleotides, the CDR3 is TGTGCCAGCACTATGGGACAGGGCTATGGCTACACCTTC.

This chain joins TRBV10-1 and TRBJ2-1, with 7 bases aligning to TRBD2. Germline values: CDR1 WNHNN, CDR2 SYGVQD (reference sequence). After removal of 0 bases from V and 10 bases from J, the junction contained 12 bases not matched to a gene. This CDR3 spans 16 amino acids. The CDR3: CASSESGGPRYEEQFF. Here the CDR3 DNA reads TGCGCCAGCAGTGAGTCGGGAGGGCCTAGATACGAGGAGCAGTTCTTC.

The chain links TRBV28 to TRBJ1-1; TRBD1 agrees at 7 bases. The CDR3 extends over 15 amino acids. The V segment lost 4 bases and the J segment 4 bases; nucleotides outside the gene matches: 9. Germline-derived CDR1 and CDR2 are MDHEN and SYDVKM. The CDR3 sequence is CASSSTGAAGTEAFF. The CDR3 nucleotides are TGTGCCAGCAGTTCTACAGGGGCGGCGGGCACTGAAGCTTTCTTT.

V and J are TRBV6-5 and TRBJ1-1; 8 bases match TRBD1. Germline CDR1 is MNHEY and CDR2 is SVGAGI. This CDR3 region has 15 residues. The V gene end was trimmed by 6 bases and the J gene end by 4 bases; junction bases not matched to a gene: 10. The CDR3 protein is CASSPDRGKATEAFF. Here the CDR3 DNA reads TGTGCCAGCAGCCCCGACAGGGGAAAGGCCACTGAAGCTTTCTTT.

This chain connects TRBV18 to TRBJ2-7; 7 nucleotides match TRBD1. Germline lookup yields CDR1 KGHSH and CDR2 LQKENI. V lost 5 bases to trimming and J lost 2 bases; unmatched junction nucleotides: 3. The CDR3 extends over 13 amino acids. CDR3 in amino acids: CASSGDSPYEQYF. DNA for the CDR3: TGTGCCAGCTCAGGGGACAGTCCCTACGAGCAGTACTTC.

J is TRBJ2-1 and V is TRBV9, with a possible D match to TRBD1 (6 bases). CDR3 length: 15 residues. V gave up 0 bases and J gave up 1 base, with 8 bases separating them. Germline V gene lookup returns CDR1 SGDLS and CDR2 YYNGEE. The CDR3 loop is CASSVGTASYNEQFF. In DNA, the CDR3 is TGTGCCAGCAGCGTAGGGACAGCATCCTACAATGAGCAGTTCTTC.

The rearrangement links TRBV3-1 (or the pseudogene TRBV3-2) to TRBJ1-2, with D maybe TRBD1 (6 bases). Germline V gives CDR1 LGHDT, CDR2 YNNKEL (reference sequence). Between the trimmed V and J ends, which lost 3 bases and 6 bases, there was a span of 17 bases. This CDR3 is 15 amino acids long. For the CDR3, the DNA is TGTGCCAGCAGCCACTACAGGGTTTCAGGTCATGGCTACACCTTC. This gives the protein CASSHYRVSGHGYTF.

The CDR3: CASSSPRDTKRYEQYF. CDR3 nucleotide sequence: TGTGCCAGCAGCTCGCCCCGGGACACTAAAAGGTACGAGCAGTACTTC. The V gene is TRBV7-9, the J gene TRBJ2-7, with D possibly being TRBD1 (6 bases). The V gene's germline CDR1 is SEHNR and CDR2 FQNEAQ (reference sequence). This CDR3 is built from 16 residues. V was pared by 4 bases and J by 4 bases, with 20 bases between.

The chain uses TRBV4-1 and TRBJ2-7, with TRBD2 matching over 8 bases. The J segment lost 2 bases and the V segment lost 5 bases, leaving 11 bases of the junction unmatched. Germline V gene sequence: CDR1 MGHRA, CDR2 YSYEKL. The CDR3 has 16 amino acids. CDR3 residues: CASSTTRTSMAYEQYF. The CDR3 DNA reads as TGCGCCAGCAGCACAACCCGGACTAGCATGGCCTACGAGCAGTACTTC.

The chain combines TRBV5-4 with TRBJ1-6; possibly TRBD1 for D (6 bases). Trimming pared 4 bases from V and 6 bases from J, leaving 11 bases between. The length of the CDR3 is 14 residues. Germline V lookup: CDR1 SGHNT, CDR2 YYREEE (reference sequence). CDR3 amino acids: CASSTGQVNSPLHF. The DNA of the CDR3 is TGTGCCAGCAGCACGGGACAAGTTAATTCACCCCTCCACTTT.

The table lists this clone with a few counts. CDR3 bases: TGTGCCAGCAGCTTAAGTGAAGCGGTGTCACCCCTCCACTTT. Residues: CASSLSEAVSPLHF. The genes are TRBV7-9 and TRBJ1-6; D ambiguous. Germline V gene lookup returns CDR1 SEHNR and CDR2 FQNEAQ (reference sequence). This CDR3 spans 14 amino acids. Trimming cost V 2 bases and J 10 bases, with 12 bases left between them. Combining the CDR3 with reference TRBV7-9 and TRBJ1-6 gives the whole variable domain DTGVSQNPRHKITKRGQNVTFRCDPISEHNRLYWYRQTLGQGPEFLTYFQNEAQLEKSRLLSDRFSAERPKGSFSTLEIQRTEQGDSAMYLCASSLSEAVSPLHFGNGTRLTVT.

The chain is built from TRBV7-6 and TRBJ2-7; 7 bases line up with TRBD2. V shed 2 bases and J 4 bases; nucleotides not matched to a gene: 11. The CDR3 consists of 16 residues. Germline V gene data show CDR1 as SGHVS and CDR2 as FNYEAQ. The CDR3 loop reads CASSLILREPSYEQYF. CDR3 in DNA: TGTGCCAGCAGCTTAATCTTGCGGGAGCCGTCGTACGAGCAGTACTTC.

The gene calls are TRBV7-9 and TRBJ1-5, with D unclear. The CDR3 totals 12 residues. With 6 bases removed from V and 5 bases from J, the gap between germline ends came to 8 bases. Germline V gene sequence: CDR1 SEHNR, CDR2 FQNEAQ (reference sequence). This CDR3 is CASRREDQPQHF. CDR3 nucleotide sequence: TGTGCCAGCAGGCGAGAGGATCAGCCCCAGCATTTT.

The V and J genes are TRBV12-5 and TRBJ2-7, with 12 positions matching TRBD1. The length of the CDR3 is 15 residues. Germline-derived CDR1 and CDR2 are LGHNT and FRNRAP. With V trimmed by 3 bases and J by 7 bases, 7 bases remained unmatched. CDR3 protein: CASGLSGQGAGEQYF. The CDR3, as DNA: TGTGCTAGTGGTTTATCGGGACAGGGGGCTGGGGAGCAGTACTTC.

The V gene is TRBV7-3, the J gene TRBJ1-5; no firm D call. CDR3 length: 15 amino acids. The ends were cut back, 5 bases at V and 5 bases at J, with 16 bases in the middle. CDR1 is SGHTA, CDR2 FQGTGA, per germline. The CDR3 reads CASSPARGGDQPQHF. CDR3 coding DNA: TGTGCCAGCAGCCCCGCACGAGGAGGCGATCAGCCCCAGCATTTT.

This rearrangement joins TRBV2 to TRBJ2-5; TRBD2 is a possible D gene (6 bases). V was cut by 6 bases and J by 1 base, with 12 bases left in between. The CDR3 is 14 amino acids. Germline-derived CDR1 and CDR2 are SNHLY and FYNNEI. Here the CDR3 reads CASRAGSLQETQYF. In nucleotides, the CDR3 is TGTGCCAGCAGGGCCGGGAGCCTCCAAGAGACCCAGTACTTC.

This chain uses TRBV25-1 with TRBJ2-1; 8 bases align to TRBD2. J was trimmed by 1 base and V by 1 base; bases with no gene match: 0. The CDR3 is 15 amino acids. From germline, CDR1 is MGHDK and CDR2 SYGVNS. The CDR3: CASSESGGSYNEQFF. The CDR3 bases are TGTGCCAGCAGTGAATCGGGGGGGTCCTACAATGAGCAGTTCTTC.

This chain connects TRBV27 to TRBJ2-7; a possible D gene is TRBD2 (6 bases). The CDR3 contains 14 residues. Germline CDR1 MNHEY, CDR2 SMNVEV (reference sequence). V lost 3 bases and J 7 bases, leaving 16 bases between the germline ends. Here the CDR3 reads CASSFVDSRGEQYF. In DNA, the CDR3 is TGTGCCAGCAGTTTCGTGGACTCACGGGGGGAGCAGTACTTC.

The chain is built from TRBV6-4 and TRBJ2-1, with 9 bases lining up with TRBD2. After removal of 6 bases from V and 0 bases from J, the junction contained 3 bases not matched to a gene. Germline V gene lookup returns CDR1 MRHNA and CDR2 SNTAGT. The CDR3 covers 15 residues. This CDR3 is CASSLSGSSYNEQFF. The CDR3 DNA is TGTGCCAGCAGCCTTAGCGGGAGCTCCTACAATGAGCAGTTCTTC.

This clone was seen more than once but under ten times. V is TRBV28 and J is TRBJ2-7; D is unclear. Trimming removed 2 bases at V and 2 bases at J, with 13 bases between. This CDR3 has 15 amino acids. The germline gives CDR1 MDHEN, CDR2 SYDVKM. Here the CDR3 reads CASSLPVQRTYEQYF. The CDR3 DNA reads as TGTGCCAGCAGTTTACCGGTTCAGCGAACCTACGAGCAGTACTTC.

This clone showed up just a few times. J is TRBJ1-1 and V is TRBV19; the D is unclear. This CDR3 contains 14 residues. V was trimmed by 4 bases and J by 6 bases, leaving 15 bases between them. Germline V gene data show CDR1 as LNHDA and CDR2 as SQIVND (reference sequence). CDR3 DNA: TGTGCCAGTAGTACGTGGGAGTACGTCGCTGAAGCTTTCTTT. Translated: CASSTWEYVAEAFF.

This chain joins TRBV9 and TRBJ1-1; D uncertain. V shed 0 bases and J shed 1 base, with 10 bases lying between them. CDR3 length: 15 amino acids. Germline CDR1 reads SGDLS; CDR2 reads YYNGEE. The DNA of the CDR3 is TGTGCCAGCAGCGTAGGGCCGCATCAGAACACTGAAGCTTTCTTT. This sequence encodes CASSVGPHQNTEAFF. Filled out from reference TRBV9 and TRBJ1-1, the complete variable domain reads DSGVTQTPKHLITATGQRVTLRCSPRSGDLSVYWYQQSLDQGLQFLIQYYNGEERAKGNILERFSAQQFPDLHSELNLSSLELGDSALYFCASSVGPHQNTEAFFGQGTRLTVV.